These 16 T cell receptor beta chains were sequenced from one sample in a study of long-term antiretroviral therapy in people with HIV. Running of the v3.0 immunoSEQ assay took place at survey level. Profiling relied on immunoSEQ multiplex PCR, and the TCRdb table lists in-frame clones only, not all of them. The table shows about 39,000 clones, with 85% to 90% occurring only once. The specimen comprised unsorted PBMCs, sampled 3.1 years after starting antiretroviral therapy. The receptors were gathered from a woman between 50 and 59 years old with HIV.

The chain has TRBV7-2 and TRBJ2-5; 8 nucleotides align to TRBD1. The V segment lost 5 bases and the J segment 5 bases; nucleotides outside the gene matches: 10. The CDR3 runs 15 residues. Germline CDR1 reads SGHTA; CDR2 reads FQGNSA. The CDR3 coding sequence is TGTGCCAGCAGCCACCCAGGACAGGGTCGGGAGACCCAGTACTTC. Amino acids: CASSHPGQGRETQYF. Using reference TRBV7-2 and TRBJ2-5 for the parts outside the CDR3, the full variable domain is GAGVSQSPSNKVTEKGKDVELRCDPISGHTALYWYRQSLGQGLEFLIYFQGNSAPDKSGLPSDRFSAERTGGSVSTLTIQRTQQEDSAVYLCASSHPGQGRETQYFGPGTRLLVL.

The rearrangement uses TRBV7-3 and TRBJ2-1; D call uncertain. The CDR3 is 13 residues long. Per germline, CDR1 SGHTA and CDR2 FQGTGA. The ends were cut back, 5 bases at V and 4 bases at J, with 9 bases in the middle. CDR3 DNA sequence: TGTGCCAGCAGCCAGACACCTTACAATGAGCAGTTCTTC. Translating gives CASSQTPYNEQFF. The full variable domain, with the rest looked up from reference TRBV7-3 and TRBJ2-1, is GAGVSQTPSNKVTEKGKYVELRCDPISGHTALYWYRQSLGQGPEFLIYFQGTGAADDSGLPNDRFFAVRPEGSVSTLKIQRTERGDSAVYLCASSQTPYNEQFFGPGTRLTVL.

V gene TRBV2 combines with J gene TRBJ1-4; maybe TRBD1 (6 bases). Looked up from germline, CDR1 is SNHLY and CDR2 is FYNNEI. This CDR3 is 15 amino acids long. The V end was cut by 10 bases, the J end by 0 bases, with 15 bases between. The CDR3 is CATSRGVATNEKLFF. As DNA, the CDR3 is TGTGCCACCTCAAGGGGGGTTGCAACTAATGAAAAACTGTTTTTT.

The chain has TRBV5-1 and TRBJ1-6; no firm D call. V lost 0 bases to trimming and J lost 0 bases, with 4 bases between them. Germline-derived CDR1 and CDR2 are SGHRS and YFSETQ. There are 15 residues in the CDR3. CDR3 DNA sequence: TGCGCCAGCAGCTTGGGGAGCTCCTATAATTCACCCCTCCACTTT. Residues: CASSLGSSYNSPLHF.

This chain connects TRBV5-4 to TRBJ1-1; TRBD1 matches at 7 bases. Germline V gives CDR1 SGHNT, CDR2 YYREEE (reference sequence). V shed 3 bases and J 4 bases; nucleotides not matched to a gene: 12. CDR3 length equals 16 residues. The chain's CDR3 is CASSSAPKGQLTEAFF. Here the CDR3 DNA reads TGTGCCAGCAGCTCAGCGCCTAAGGGACAGCTCACTGAAGCTTTCTTT.

The chain recombines TRBV29-1 with TRBJ1-1; D unresolved. With 4 bases removed from V and 0 bases from J, the gap between germline ends came to 9 bases. Germline lookup yields CDR1 SQVTM and CDR2 ANQGSEA. The CDR3 is 13 residues long. In DNA form, the CDR3 reads TGCAGCGTTGCATTAAGGGTGAACACTGAAGCTTTCTTT. Protein: CSVALRVNTEAFF.

This chain joins TRBV25-1 and TRBJ2-1; 7 positions match TRBD2. J was trimmed by 4 bases and V by 7 bases; bases with no gene match: 1. The germline CDR1 and CDR2 sequences are MGHDK and SYGVNS. The CDR3 consists of 12 residues. CDR3 nucleotide sequence: TGTGCCAGCAAGGGAGGGTACAATGAGCAGTTCTTC. As protein: CASKGGYNEQFF.

The chain uses TRBV27 and TRBJ2-2; TRBD2 agrees at 7 bases. Germline V gene lookup returns CDR1 MNHEY and CDR2 SMNVEV (reference sequence). The CDR3 contains 17 residues. J lost 3 bases, V lost 5 bases, and 12 bases had no gene match. CDR3 protein: CASSRGGLRVDTGELFF. For the CDR3, the DNA is TGTGCCAGCAGTCGTGGGGGACTACGGGTAGACACCGGGGAGCTGTTTTTT.

This sequence joins TRBV2 and TRBJ1-3; 7 bases line up with TRBD1. Per germline, CDR1 SNHLY and CDR2 FYNNEI. With 7 bases clipped from V and 0 bases from J, the junction kept 12 bases outside the gene matches. The CDR3 sequence is 17 residues long. The CDR3 spells CASMKGDSRLSGNTIYF. In nucleotides, the CDR3 is TGTGCCAGCATGAAGGGGGACAGCCGCCTCTCTGGAAACACCATATATTTT.

This chain links TRBV19 with TRBJ2-3, with 7 bases aligning to TRBD1. Germline CDR1 is LNHDA and CDR2 is SQIVND (reference sequence). V lost 4 bases, J lost 1 base, and 2 bases stayed unmatched. The CDR3 consists of 14 residues. As DNA, the CDR3 is TGTGCCAGTAGTACAGACAGGGGCACAGATACGCAGTATTTT. It translates to CASSTDRGTDTQYF.

The chain joins TRBV7-6 to TRBJ2-5; 14 positions agree with TRBD2. Germline V gene data show CDR1 as SGHVS and CDR2 as FNYEAQ. The CDR3 has 19 amino acids. V shed 2 bases and J 2 bases; nucleotides not matched to a gene: 10. CDR3 sequence (DNA): TGTGCCAGCAGCTTAAGCGCCGTCGGACTAGCGGGGGGACAAGAGACCCAGTACTTC. This encodes CASSLSAVGLAGGQETQYF.

This clone was seen just once. The chain links TRBV30 to TRBJ1-1; no clear D gene. Trimming took 2 bases from V and 3 from J, leaving 10 bases between them. This CDR3 spans 13 amino acids. Germline lookup yields CDR1 GTSNPN and CDR2 SVGIG (reference sequence). CDR3 region: CAWSLGVYTEAFF. The CDR3 nucleotides read TGTGCCTGGAGTCTTGGGGTTTACACTGAAGCTTTCTTT.

The CDR3 is CASSERGLNTEAFF. The CDR3, as DNA: TGTGCCAGCAGTGAACGAGGATTGAACACTGAAGCTTTCTTT. The rearrangement joins TRBV6-1 to TRBJ1-1; D is unclear. V was shortened by 2 bases and J by 0 bases, with 7 bases between the two germline ends. CDR1 and CDR2 (germline): MNHNS, SASEGT. The CDR3 extends over 14 amino acids.

The rearrangement links TRBV28 to TRBJ1-1; the match to TRBD1 covers 8 bases. CDR3 length equals 15 residues. Germline V lookup: CDR1 MDHEN, CDR2 SYDVKM. V lost 6 bases, J lost 2 bases, and 8 bases stayed unmatched. The CDR3 region has the DNA TGTGCCAGCAGCCCCCCGGGGACAGGAAACACTGAAGCTTTCTTT. Translation gives CASSPPGTGNTEAFF.

V usage is TRBV4-3 and J usage is TRBJ2-7, with TRBD1 as a possible D gene (5 bases). Germline V gene lookup returns CDR1 LGHNA and CDR2 YSLEER. V was cut by 4 bases and J by 3 bases, with 10 bases left in between. The CDR3 spans 13 residues. DNA of the CDR3: TGCGCCAGCAGCCCACAGGTGGGCTACGAGCAGTACTTC. Protein product: CASSPQVGYEQYF.

The rearrangement joins TRBV2 to TRBJ1-4; D not certain. The CDR3 spans 14 residues. The V end lost 4 bases, the J end lost 0 bases, and 6 bases lay between the germline ends. CDR1 and CDR2 from the germline V gene are SNHLY and FYNNEI. CDR3 coding DNA: TGTGCCAGCAGTGCCAGGACAACTAATGAAAAACTGTTTTTT. Encoded protein: CASSARTTNEKLFF.